The 2 T cell receptor beta chains reported below all come from one sample, sequenced in a study of T cells in Graves' hyperthyroidism and ophthalmopathy. RNA transcripts gave rise to amplified TCR beta CDR3 regions. When the TCR CDR3 underwent first-round RT-PCR, the HTBI primer set was used. TCRdb re-called the multiplex PCR reads through MiXCR, storing one row per CDR3 protein. The sample contains around 250,000 distinct CDR3 sequences, roughly 15% of which appear only once. Sequenced material: blood. These receptors came from a woman between 40 and 55 years old with Graves' hyperthyroidism that later progressed to Graves' ophthalmopathy.

This clonotype was observed once. Being one base from a much bigger clone, this may be a read error. The chain is built from TRBV29-1 and TRBJ1-1; D gene ambiguous. Germline values: CDR1 SQVTM, CDR2 ANQGSEA. This CDR3 has 14 amino acids. CDR3 residues: CGVDSGLPNTEAFF. The CDR3 DNA reads as TGCGGCGTTGATAGCGGGCTCCCGAACACTGAAGCTTTCTTT.

This clonotype was seen at least ten times. The gene calls are TRBV29-1 and TRBJ2-7; 10 bases match TRBD2. This CDR3 comprises 12 residues. Germline trimming cut 4 bases from V and 5 bases from J; bases unmatched to any gene: 2. Germline V CDR1 and CDR2: SQVTM, ANQGSEA. CDR3 DNA: TGCAGCGTTGGGACTAGCGGTGACGAGCAGTACTTC. It codes for CSVGTSGDEQYF.